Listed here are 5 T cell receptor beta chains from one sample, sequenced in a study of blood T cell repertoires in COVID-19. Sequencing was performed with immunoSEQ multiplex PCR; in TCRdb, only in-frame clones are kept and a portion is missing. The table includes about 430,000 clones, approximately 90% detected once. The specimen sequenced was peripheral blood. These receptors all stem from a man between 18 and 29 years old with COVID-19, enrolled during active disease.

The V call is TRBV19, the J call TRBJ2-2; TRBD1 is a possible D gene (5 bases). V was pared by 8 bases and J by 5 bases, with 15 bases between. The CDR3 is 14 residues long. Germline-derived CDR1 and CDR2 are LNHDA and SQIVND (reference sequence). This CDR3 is CASSGIGQTGELFF. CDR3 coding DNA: TGTGCCAGTTCAGGGATTGGACAAACCGGGGAGCTGTTTTTT.

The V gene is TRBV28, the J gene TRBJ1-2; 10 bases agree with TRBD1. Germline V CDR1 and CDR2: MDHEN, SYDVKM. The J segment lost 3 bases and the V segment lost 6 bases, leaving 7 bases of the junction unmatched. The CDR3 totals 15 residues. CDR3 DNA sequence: TGTGCCAGCAGCCTGGACAGGGGGTCCTACTATGGCTACACCTTC. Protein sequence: CASSLDRGSYYGYTF.

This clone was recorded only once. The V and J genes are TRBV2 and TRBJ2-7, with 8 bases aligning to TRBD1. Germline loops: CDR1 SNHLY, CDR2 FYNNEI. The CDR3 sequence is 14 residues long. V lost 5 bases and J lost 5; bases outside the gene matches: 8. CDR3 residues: CASSMTGVSNEQYF. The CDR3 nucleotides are TGTGCCAGCAGTATGACAGGGGTTTCTAACGAGCAGTACTTC.

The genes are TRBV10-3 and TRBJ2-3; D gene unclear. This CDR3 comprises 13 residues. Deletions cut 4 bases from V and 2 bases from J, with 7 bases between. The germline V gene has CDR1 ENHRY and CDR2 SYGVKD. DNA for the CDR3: TGTGCCATCAGTGGTGACATCACAGATACGCAGTATTTT. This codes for CAISGDITDTQYF.

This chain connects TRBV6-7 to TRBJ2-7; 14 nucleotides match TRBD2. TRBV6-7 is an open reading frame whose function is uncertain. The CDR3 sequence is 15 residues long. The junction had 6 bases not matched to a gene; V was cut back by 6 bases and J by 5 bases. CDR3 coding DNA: TGTGCCAGCAGCCGTGGGACTAGCGGGAGTCACGAGCAGTACTTC. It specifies CASSRGTSGSHEQYF.